Below are 24 T cell receptor beta chains sequenced from a single sample in a study of T cells in Graves' hyperthyroidism and ophthalmopathy. The TCR beta CDR3 regions underwent amplification using RNA transcripts as the source. Primed by the HTBI set, a first-round RT-PCR was run on the TCR CDR3. TCRdb called the multiplex PCR reads again in MiXCR, with one record for every CDR3 protein. The table includes about 420,000 distinct CDR3 sequences, around 13% detected once. Sequences were obtained from blood. The source is a woman between 18 and 29 years old with Graves' hyperthyroidism.

The rearrangement links TRBV7-2 to TRBJ2-7; D is undetermined. The V gene's germline CDR1 is SGHTA and CDR2 FQGNSA. Deletions cut 2 bases from V and 6 bases from J, with 11 bases between. CDR3 size: 13 residues. In nucleotides, the CDR3 is TGTGCCAGCAGCTTAAACGGGTTTACCGAGCAGTACTTC. The encoded protein is CASSLNGFTEQYF.

CDR3 sequence reads: CASSDRDLRAFF. The CDR3 nucleotides read TGTGCCAGCAGCGACAGGGACCTAAGGGCTTTCTTT. The chain links TRBV2 to TRBJ1-1; 7 positions match TRBD1. Germline CDR1 reads SNHLY; CDR2 reads FYNNEI. The CDR3 contains 12 residues. J was trimmed by 11 bases and V by 6 bases; bases with no gene match: 9.

The sample holds many counts of this clonotype. The rearrangement links TRBV28 to TRBJ1-1, with 10 bases that match TRBD1. Per the germline V gene, CDR1 is MDHEN and CDR2 is SYDVKM. This CDR3 is built from 16 residues. Unmatched junction bases numbered 4, after V lost 3 bases and J lost 0 bases. Here the CDR3 DNA reads TGTGCCAGCAGTTTGTGGGGGACAGGGGTGAACACTGAAGCTTTCTTT. Protein: CASSLWGTGVNTEAFF.

This clonotype was seen ten or more times. The rearrangement uses TRBV20-1 and TRBJ2-3; maybe TRBD1 (5 bases). V was pared by 0 bases and J by 4 bases, with 11 bases between. CDR1 and CDR2 from the germline V gene are DFQATT and SNEGSKA (reference sequence). There are 14 residues in the CDR3. In DNA form, the CDR3 reads TGCAGTGCTAGAGACCCCAGGGATTCAGATACGCAGTATTTT. Translating gives CSARDPRDSDTQYF.

This clonotype was counted at least ten times. The chain has TRBV28 and TRBJ1-1; D is ambiguous. V was cut by 7 bases and J by 0 bases, with 6 bases left in between. This CDR3 region has 12 residues. Looked up from germline, CDR1 is MDHEN and CDR2 is SYDVKM. CDR3 residues: CASTALNTEAFF. CDR3 DNA sequence: TGTGCCAGCACCGCCTTGAACACTGAAGCTTTCTTT.

This clonotype was observed a handful of times. V and J are TRBV25-1 and TRBJ2-1; D is possibly TRBD2 (6 bases). The CDR3 extends over 15 amino acids. The V and J ends lost 2 bases and 5 bases respectively, with 13 bases between them. Germline V gives CDR1 MGHDK, CDR2 SYGVNS. The DNA of the CDR3 is TGTGCCAGCAGTGAAGTGGGAGGTGGCCACAATGAGCAGTTCTTC. Its translation: CASSEVGGGHNEQFF.

Ten or more counts support this clonotype. CDR3 bases: TGCGCCAGCAGTGAGGGGGGACAGGGGCGAGGGGAGACCCAGTACTTC. Translating gives CASSEGGQGRGETQYF. V is TRBV10-1 and J is TRBJ2-5, with 10 bases lining up with TRBD1. Per germline, CDR1 WNHNN and CDR2 SYGVQD (reference sequence). The CDR3 is made up of 16 amino acids. The V gene end was trimmed by 2 bases and the J gene end by 5 bases; junction bases not matched to a gene: 8.

This clonotype was detected ten times or more. For the CDR3, the DNA is TGTGCCAGCAGTTACCACCCCGAGGGTAGCGGGAACTACTACGAGCAGTACTTC. Its translation: CASSYHPEGSGNYYEQYF. V and J are TRBV6-2 or TRBV6-3 and TRBJ2-7; 8 bases are shared with TRBD2. The V segment lost 2 bases and the J segment 3 bases; nucleotides outside the gene matches: 15. The CDR3 has 18 residues. Germline V gives CDR1 MNHEY, CDR2 SVGEGT.

Details on this clonotype: A much larger clone is a single base away; this may be a read error. The J gene is TRBJ2-1, the V gene TRBV6-2 or TRBV6-3; 9 bases align to TRBD2. V shed 2 bases and J 6 bases; nucleotides not matched to a gene: 8. The germline gives CDR1 MNHEY, CDR2 SVGEGT. This CDR3 comprises 16 residues. CDR3: CASSYRIGLALNEQFF. The DNA of the CDR3 is TGTGCCAGCAGTTACCGGATCGGACTAGCGCTCAATGAGCAGTTCTTC.

This clonotype was seen repeatedly, ten times or more. The genes are TRBV18 and TRBJ1-1, with unresolved D. Germline CDR1 and CDR2: KGHSH and LQKENI. V was trimmed by 2 bases and J by 0 bases, leaving 7 bases between them. The CDR3 has 14 residues. CDR3 sequence: CASSPDHMNTEAFF. CDR3 bases: TGTGCCAGCTCACCAGACCACATGAACACTGAAGCTTTCTTT.

V and J are TRBV5-1 and TRBJ2-2, with 8 positions matching TRBD1. The CDR3 has 17 residues. The V and J ends lost 4 bases and 2 bases, in that order; junction bases with no gene match: 10. Germline CDR1 and CDR2: SGHRS and YFSETQ. The CDR3 reads CASSILSGTGNTGELFF. DNA of the CDR3: TGCGCCAGCAGCATACTCTCCGGGACAGGAAACACCGGGGAGCTGTTTTTT.

The chain uses TRBV5-1 and TRBJ1-1; D call uncertain. The germline V gene encodes CDR1 SGHRS and CDR2 YFSETQ. V lost 2 bases and J 0 bases, leaving 11 bases between the germline ends. The CDR3 is made up of 15 amino acids. The CDR3 here is CASSLARNMNTEAFF. The CDR3 DNA follows: TGCGCCAGCAGCTTAGCAAGGAATATGAACACTGAAGCTTTCTTT.

This clonotype occurred many times. CDR3 nucleotides: TGCGCCAGCAGAGGCGGAAATGAGCAGTTCTTC. Protein product: CASRGGNEQFF. V and J are TRBV5-1 and TRBJ2-1; D gene ambiguous. Germline V gives CDR1 SGHRS, CDR2 YFSETQ. The CDR3 sequence is 11 residues long. V lost 5 bases to trimming and J lost 7 bases, with 7 bases between them.

This clonotype has only a few counts. The chain is built from TRBV6-1 and TRBJ2-2; D is ambiguous. The V and J ends lost 8 bases and 2 bases respectively, with 9 bases between them. CDR3 length equals 13 residues. The germline V gene has CDR1 MNHNS and CDR2 SASEGT. DNA for the CDR3: TGTGCCAGCTGGGAAAGAAACACCGGGGAGCTGTTTTTT. Encoded protein: CASWERNTGELFF.

This clonotype came up many times. The junction differs from germline at one of its ends, possibly a read error. The J gene is TRBJ1-1, the V gene TRBV6-1; D remains unclear. This CDR3 spans 13 amino acids. Germline CDR1 MNHNS, CDR2 SASEGT. The CDR3 DNA is TGTGCCAGCAGTGAATTGGTGAACACTGAGGCTTTCTTT. Its protein product is CASSELVNTEAFF.

CDR3 in amino acids: CASSQGVAVYGSSNEQFF. The CDR3 bases are TGTGCCAGCAGCCAAGGGGTAGCGGTTTACGGGAGCTCTAATGAGCAGTTCTTC. This chain joins TRBV3-1 and TRBJ2-1; a possible D gene is TRBD2 (6 bases). The CDR3 contains 18 residues. The germline V gene encodes CDR1 LGHDT and CDR2 YNNKEL (reference sequence). Trimming cost V 1 base and J 7 bases, with 23 bases left between them.

This chain connects TRBV9 to TRBJ1-5; D gene uncertain. The V end lost 3 bases, the J end lost 6 bases, and 13 bases lay between the germline ends. Germline CDR1 SGDLS, CDR2 YYNGEE. CDR3 length equals 14 residues. CDR3 region: CASSADGVGQPQHF. In nucleotides, the CDR3 is TGTGCCAGCAGCGCTGACGGGGTGGGTCAGCCCCAGCATTTT.

This clonotype has a count of ten or more. CDR3 sequence (DNA): TGTGCCAGCAGTTTCAAAGGGTCCGGGGCCAACGTCCTGACTTTC. Protein sequence: CASSFKGSGANVLTF. The genes are TRBV12-3 or TRBV12-4 and TRBJ2-6, with D unclear. CDR3 size: 15 residues. V shed 3 bases and J shed 4 bases, with 10 bases lying between them.

This clonotype has only a few counts. The rearrangement links TRBV19 to TRBJ1-2; TRBD1 might be the D (5 bases). V was shortened by 7 bases and J by 0 bases, with 15 bases between the two germline ends. Germline lookup yields CDR1 LNHDA and CDR2 SQIVND (reference sequence). This CDR3 is 15 amino acids long. The CDR3 DNA is TGTGCCAGTACCCCTAGAGGGGCGGCTAACTATGGCTACACCTTC. As protein: CASTPRGAANYGYTF.

In its sample, this clonotype was seen many times. The rearrangement uses TRBV6-2 or TRBV6-3 and TRBJ2-7, with D hard to call. V was shortened by 0 bases and J by 4 bases, with 4 bases between the two germline ends. Germline assignment: CDR1 MNHEY and CDR2 SVGEGT. The CDR3 is made up of 12 amino acids. CDR3 amino acids: CASSYSWYEQYF. The CDR3 nucleotides read TGTGCCAGCAGTTACTCGTGGTACGAGCAGTACTTC.

This clonotype was counted at least ten times. V usage is TRBV27 and J usage is TRBJ2-1; 7 nucleotides align to TRBD1. CDR3 length equals 13 residues. Germline CDR1 and CDR2: MNHEY and SMNVEV (reference sequence). With V trimmed by 3 bases and J by 6 bases, 2 bases remained unmatched. CDR3 coding DNA: TGTGCCAGCAGTTTCTACAGGGGCAATGAGCAGTTCTTC. Its translation: CASSFYRGNEQFF.

This clonotype was seen only a few times. This chain uses TRBV11-2 with TRBJ2-2, with TRBD2 as a possible D gene (6 bases). The germline V and J ends were trimmed by 10 bases and 8 bases, with 20 bases remaining between them. The V gene's germline CDR1 is SGHAT and CDR2 FQNNGV. The CDR3 extends over 14 amino acids. The CDR3 DNA reads as TGTGCCACCCCCGGGACCTTGGCGGGAGGGGAGCTGTTTTTT. Its protein is CATPGTLAGGELFF.

Ten or more counts support this clonotype. The V and J genes are TRBV6-1 and TRBJ2-7; 10 bases line up with TRBD1. V trimming: 6 bases; J trimming: 0 bases; junction bases outside the gene matches: 11. This CDR3 has 17 amino acids. Germline CDR1 reads MNHNS; CDR2 reads SASEGT. Here the CDR3 reads CASRTGTGALSSYEQYF. CDR3 sequence (DNA): TGTGCCAGCAGGACCGGGACAGGGGCCCTCAGCTCCTACGAGCAGTACTTC.

The sample holds many counts of this clonotype. The chain uses TRBV2 and TRBJ2-1; 10 bases agree with TRBD2. The CDR3 runs to 16 residues. Germline V CDR1 and CDR2: SNHLY, FYNNEI. The J segment lost 7 bases and the V segment lost 2 bases, leaving 8 bases of the junction unmatched. The CDR3 DNA reads as TGTGCCAGCAGTGAAAATCTGCCTAGCGGGAGTAATGAGCAGTTCTTC. Translated: CASSENLPSGSNEQFF.